This T cell receptor beta chain derives from a study of spatial heterogeneity in lung cancer. About the study: The donors comprised some 70 untreated early-stage non-small cell lung cancer patients.

V was pared by 4 bases and J by 3 bases, with 5 bases of the junction left unmatched. CDR1 and CDR2 from the germline V gene are SEHNR and FQNEAQ (reference sequence). The CDR3 has 15 residues. This clonotype has at least ten counts. Each TCR cDNA molecule carried a unique molecular identifier. TCRdb re-derived calls from the 5' RACE reads in MiXCR, one entry per CDR3 protein. This table holds about 30,000 distinct CDR3 sequences, 4.5% to 7.5% found once. Time point specified: blood at routine non-recurrence follow-up after resection. Unsorted tumor, nontumor lung tissue or cryopreserved PBMC supplied the whole RNA.

The receptor was derived from a male donor with early-stage non-small cell lung cancer. The V and J genes are TRBV7-9 and TRBJ2-1, with TRBD1 matching over 8 bases. This specimen was PBMCs, taken at follow-up. CDR3 protein: CASSSRDRLYNEQFF. CDR3 DNA sequence: TGTGCCAGCAGCTCCCGGGACAGGCTCTACAATGAGCAGTTCTTC.